The subject of this entry is one T cell receptor beta chain. Its antigen is currently unknown. Patients chosen for sequencing had shown CD8+CD57+ cell expansion by flow cytometry. Genomic DNA, serving as template, underwent TCR beta VDJ and CDR3 profiling. Each CDR3 protein gets one entry after TCRdb re-called the reads with MiXCR. The profile covers about 160,000 distinct CDR3 sequences, with about two thirds appearing a single time and roughly half taken by the ten largest. The data were obtained in a study of CD8+CD57+ T cells in acquired aplastic anemia. General study findings and limits: Patients and controls shared 25 to 35 CD8+ CDR3 sequences, highly expressed in patients.

With V trimmed by 4 bases and J by 8 bases, 17 bases remained unmatched. The CDR3 runs to 17 residues. CDR1 is SGHVS and CDR2 is FQNEAQ in the germline V gene. The chain joins TRBV7-8 to TRBJ2-3; 8 nucleotides match TRBD2. The material sequenced was sorted CD4+, CD8+, or CD8+CD57+ T cells (not recorded which) from PBMCs. The origin of this receptor is a human donor with aplastic anemia. The CDR3 loop reads CASSSPRTSRVAGTQYF. The CDR3 DNA reads as TGTGCCAGCAGCTCGCCGCGGACTAGCCGGGTGGCAGGTACGCAGTATTTT.